The 11 T cell receptor beta chains given below trace back to one sample, sequenced in a study of shared clonotypes between healthy human individuals. TCRdb's copy holds only in-frame clones and misses some; the assay was immunoSEQ multiplex PCR. The table lists around 2.5 million clones, 80% to 95% of them singletons, with about 0.39% in the top ten. The sequenced sample was naive CD4+ T cells from PBMCs. The subset: CD45RA+ positively selected. The source is a man younger than 35 in good health. Some clones in this sample may be carry-over from other donors' samples.

This chain links TRBV30 with TRBJ2-7; 7 bases map to TRBD1. Germline values: CDR1 GTSNPN, CDR2 SVGIG (reference sequence). Trimming took 5 bases from V and 3 from J; bases not matched to a gene: 7. The CDR3 is 13 amino acids. This CDR3 is CAWATGVIYEQYF. Written as DNA, the CDR3 is TGTGCCTGGGCAACAGGGGTCATCTACGAGCAGTACTTC.

On this clone: The same CDR3 also results from other DNA sequences found in this sample. The rearrangement links TRBV7-2 to TRBJ1-1; D not certain. The CDR3 spans 13 residues. Germline CDR1 is SGHTA and CDR2 is FQGNSA. The V end lost 3 bases, the J end lost 0 bases, and 5 bases lay between the germline ends. The CDR3 is CASSFGMNTEAFF. CDR3 nucleotide sequence: TGTGCCAGCAGCTTTGGCATGAACACTGAAGCTTTCTTT.

This chain uses TRBV27 with TRBJ2-2; D gene ambiguous. Per the germline V gene, CDR1 is MNHEY and CDR2 is SMNVEV (reference sequence). Trimming removed 1 base at V and 4 bases at J, with 13 bases between. The CDR3 runs 16 residues. CDR3: CASSLYFGSTTGELFF. CDR3 DNA: TGTGCCAGCAGTTTATACTTCGGATCGACCACCGGGGAGCTGTTTTTT.

This clone was seen just once. The chain links TRBV20-1 to TRBJ2-1, with D hard to call. The V end lost 5 bases, the J end lost 10 bases, and 12 bases lay between the germline ends. Germline V gene data show CDR1 as DFQATT and CDR2 as SNEGSKA (reference sequence). There are 11 residues in the CDR3. This CDR3 is CSAVPTGEQFF. The CDR3 region has the DNA TGCAGTGCTGTCCCGACGGGCGAGCAGTTCTTC.

The CDR3 region has the DNA TGCGCCAGCAGCGGGGACGGGAGGATCGGCGGGGAGCTGTTTTTT. It yields the protein CASSGDGRIGGELFF. The rearrangement links TRBV5-1 to TRBJ2-2, with 7 nucleotides matching TRBD2. V gave up 4 bases and J gave up 7 bases; unmatched junction bases: 10. The CDR3 has 15 amino acids. Germline V gene data show CDR1 as SGHRS and CDR2 as YFSETQ.

CDR3 in DNA: TGCGCCAGCAGCTTTCAGGGGGTCAAAAACATTCAGTACTTC. Translated, it gives CASSFQGVKNIQYF. The chain joins TRBV5-1 to TRBJ2-4; 7 positions match TRBD1. The V and J ends lost 2 bases and 3 bases, in that order; junction bases with no gene match: 2. Germline lookup yields CDR1 SGHRS and CDR2 YFSETQ. The CDR3 has 14 residues.

With respect to this clone: The same CDR3 arises from other DNA sequences in this sample as well. V gene TRBV19 combines with J gene TRBJ2-7, with a weak D call TRBD2 (5 bases). CDR1 is LNHDA, CDR2 SQIVND, per germline (reference sequence). There are 14 residues in the CDR3. Deletions cut 0 bases from V and 2 bases from J, with 8 bases between. CDR3: CASSIETGTYEQYF. The DNA of the CDR3 is TGTGCCAGTAGTATAGAAACGGGGACCTACGAGCAGTACTTC.

The chain employs TRBV19 and TRBJ2-7; D might be TRBD1 (6 bases). V lost 5 bases, J lost 6 bases, and 14 bases lay in between. Germline lookup yields CDR1 LNHDA and CDR2 SQIVND (reference sequence). This CDR3 contains 13 residues. The CDR3 region has the DNA TGTGCCAGTAGTCCAACCGGGACAAGCGAGCAGTACTTC. The encoded protein is CASSPTGTSEQYF.

The V and J genes are TRBV30 and TRBJ2-5; 9 positions agree with TRBD1. V was clipped by 5 bases and J by 4 bases; unmatched bases: 5. The CDR3 has 13 residues. Germline loops: CDR1 GTSNPN, CDR2 SVGIG (reference sequence). This CDR3 is CAWEMDRGETQYF. DNA of the CDR3: TGTGCCTGGGAAATGGACAGGGGAGAGACCCAGTACTTC.

This clone was found once. The chain combines TRBV28 with TRBJ2-3, with 11 bases matching TRBD2. This CDR3 is built from 15 residues. Germline CDR1 is MDHEN and CDR2 is SYDVKM. V was pared by 6 bases and J by 9 bases, with 11 bases of the junction left unmatched. The chain's CDR3 is CASSHAAGTSGTQYF. The CDR3 DNA is TGTGCCAGCAGCCATGCCGCCGGGACTAGCGGAACGCAGTATTTT. The complete variable domain, with remaining parts taken from reference TRBV28 and TRBJ2-3, reads DVKVTQSSRYLVKRTGEKVFLECVQDMDHENMFWYRQDPGLGLRLIYFSYDVKMKEKGDIPEGYSVSREKKERFSLILESASTNQTSMYLCASSHAAGTSGTQYFGPGTRLTVL.

The chain recombines TRBV10-2 with TRBJ2-1; 13 bases agree with TRBD2. This CDR3 contains 12 residues. Germline V gene lookup returns CDR1 WSHSY and CDR2 SAAADI. V trimming: 8 bases; J trimming: 15 bases; junction bases outside the gene matches: 7. This chain's CDR3 is CASVGLAGVAFF. The CDR3 nucleotides are TGCGCCAGCGTTGGACTAGCGGGAGTAGCGTTCTTC.